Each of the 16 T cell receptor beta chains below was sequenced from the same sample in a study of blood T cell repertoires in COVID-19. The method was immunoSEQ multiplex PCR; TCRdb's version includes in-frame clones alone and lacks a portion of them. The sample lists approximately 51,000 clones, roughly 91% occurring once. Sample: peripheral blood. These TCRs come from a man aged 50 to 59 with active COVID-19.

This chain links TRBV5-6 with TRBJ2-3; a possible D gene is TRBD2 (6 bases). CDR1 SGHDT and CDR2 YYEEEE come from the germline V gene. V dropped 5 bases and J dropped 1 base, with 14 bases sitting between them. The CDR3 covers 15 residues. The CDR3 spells CASRTRGGGTDTQYF. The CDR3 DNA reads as TGTGCCAGCAGGACCCGGGGAGGTGGCACAGATACGCAGTATTTT.

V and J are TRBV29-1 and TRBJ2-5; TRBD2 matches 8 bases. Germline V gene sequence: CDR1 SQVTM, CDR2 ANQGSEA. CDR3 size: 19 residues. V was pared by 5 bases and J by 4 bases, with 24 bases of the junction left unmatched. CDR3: CSVISLPQFGRAGIETQYF. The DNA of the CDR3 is TGCAGCGTTATCTCATTGCCCCAGTTCGGGAGGGCGGGAATAGAGACCCAGTACTTC.

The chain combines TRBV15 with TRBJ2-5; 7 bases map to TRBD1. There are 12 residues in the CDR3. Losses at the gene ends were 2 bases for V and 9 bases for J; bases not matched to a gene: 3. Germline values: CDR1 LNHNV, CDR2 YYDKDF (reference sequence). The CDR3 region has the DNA TGTGCCACCAGCAGACCGACAGGGCCCCAGTACTTC. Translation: CATSRPTGPQYF.

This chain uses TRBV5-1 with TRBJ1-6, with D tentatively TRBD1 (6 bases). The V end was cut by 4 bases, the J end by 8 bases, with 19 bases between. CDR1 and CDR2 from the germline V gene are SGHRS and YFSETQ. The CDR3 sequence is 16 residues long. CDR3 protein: CASSLGRGGTHSPLHF. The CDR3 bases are TGCGCCAGCAGCCTGGGAAGGGGGGGAACCCATTCACCCCTCCACTTT.

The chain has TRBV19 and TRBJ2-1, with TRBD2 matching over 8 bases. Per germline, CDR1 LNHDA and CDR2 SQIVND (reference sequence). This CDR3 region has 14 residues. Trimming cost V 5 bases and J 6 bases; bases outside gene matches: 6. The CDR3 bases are TGTGCCAGTAGTTGGGCGGGAGGAGCCAATGAGCAGTTCTTC. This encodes CASSWAGGANEQFF.

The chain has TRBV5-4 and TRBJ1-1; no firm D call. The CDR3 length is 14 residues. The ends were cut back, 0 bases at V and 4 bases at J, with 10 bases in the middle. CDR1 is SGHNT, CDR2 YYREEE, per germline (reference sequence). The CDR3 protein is CASSLGREATEAFF. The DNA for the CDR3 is TGTGCCAGCAGCTTGGGTCGGGAGGCCACTGAAGCTTTCTTT.

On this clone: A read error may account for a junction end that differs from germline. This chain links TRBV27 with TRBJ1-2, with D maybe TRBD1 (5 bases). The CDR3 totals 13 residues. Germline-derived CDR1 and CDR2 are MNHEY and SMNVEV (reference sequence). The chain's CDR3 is CASSSPYGQGFAF. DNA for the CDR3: TGTGCCAGCAGTTCACCGTACGGGCAGGGTTTCGCCTTC.

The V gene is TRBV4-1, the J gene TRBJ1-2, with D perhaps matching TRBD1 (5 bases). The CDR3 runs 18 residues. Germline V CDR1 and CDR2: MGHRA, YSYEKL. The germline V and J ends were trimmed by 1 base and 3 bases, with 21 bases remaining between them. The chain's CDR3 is CASSQGVGDGSGYYGYTF. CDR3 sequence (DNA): TGCGCCAGCAGCCAAGGCGTAGGGGACGGGAGCGGTTACTATGGCTACACCTTC.

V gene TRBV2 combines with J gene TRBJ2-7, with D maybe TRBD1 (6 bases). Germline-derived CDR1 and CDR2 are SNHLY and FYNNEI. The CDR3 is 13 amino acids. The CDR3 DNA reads TGTGCGGGCGCGGAAGGGGGTCTCTACGAGCAGTACTTC. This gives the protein CAGAEGGLYEQYF.

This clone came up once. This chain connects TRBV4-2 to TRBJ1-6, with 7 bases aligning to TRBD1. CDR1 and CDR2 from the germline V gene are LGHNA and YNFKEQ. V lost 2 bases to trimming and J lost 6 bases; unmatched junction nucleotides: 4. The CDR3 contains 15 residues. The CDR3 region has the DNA TGTGCCAGCAGCCAAAACACAGGGGTTAATTCACCCCTCCACTTT. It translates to CASSQNTGVNSPLHF.

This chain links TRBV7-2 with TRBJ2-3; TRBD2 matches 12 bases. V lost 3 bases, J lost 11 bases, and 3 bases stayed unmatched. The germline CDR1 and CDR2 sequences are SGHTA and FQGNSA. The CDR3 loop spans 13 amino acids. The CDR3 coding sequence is TGTGCCAGCAGCTTCCGGACTAGCGGGGAGCAGTATTTT. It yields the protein CASSFRTSGEQYF.

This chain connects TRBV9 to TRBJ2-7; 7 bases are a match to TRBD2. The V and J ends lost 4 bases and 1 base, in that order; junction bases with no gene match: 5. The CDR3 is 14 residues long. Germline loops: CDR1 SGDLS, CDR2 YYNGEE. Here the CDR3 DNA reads TGTGCCAGCAGCCCGCTAGCGGATTCCTACGAGCAGTACTTC. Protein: CASSPLADSYEQYF.

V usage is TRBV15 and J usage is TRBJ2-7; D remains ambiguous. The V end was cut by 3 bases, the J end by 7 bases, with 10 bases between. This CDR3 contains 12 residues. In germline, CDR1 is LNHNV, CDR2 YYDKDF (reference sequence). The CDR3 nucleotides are TGTGCCACCAGCAGGGAAGTCGGGGAGCAGTACTTC. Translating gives CATSREVGEQYF.

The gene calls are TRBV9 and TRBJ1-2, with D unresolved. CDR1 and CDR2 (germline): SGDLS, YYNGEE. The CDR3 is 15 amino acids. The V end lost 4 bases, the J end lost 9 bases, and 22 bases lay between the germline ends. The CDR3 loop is CASSSYLETRLRYTF. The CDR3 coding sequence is TGTGCCAGCAGCTCCTACCTCGAGACACGCTTACGCTACACCTTC.

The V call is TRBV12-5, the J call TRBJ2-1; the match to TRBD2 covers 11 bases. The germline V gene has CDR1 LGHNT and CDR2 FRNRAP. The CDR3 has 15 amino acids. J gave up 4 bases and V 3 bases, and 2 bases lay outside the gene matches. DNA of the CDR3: TGTGCTAGTGGTTTCGGACTAGCGGGTTACAATGAGCAGTTCTTC. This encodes CASGFGLAGYNEQFF.

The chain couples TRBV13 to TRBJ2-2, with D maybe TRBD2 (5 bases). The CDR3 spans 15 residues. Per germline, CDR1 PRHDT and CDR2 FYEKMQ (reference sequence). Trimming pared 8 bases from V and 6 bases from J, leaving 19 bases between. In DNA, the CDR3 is TGTGCCAGCGGATTTCGGGGTAGCTTCTCCGGGGAGCTGTTTTTT. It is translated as CASGFRGSFSGELFF.